This is a list of T cell receptor beta chains from one sample in a study of blood T cell repertoires in COVID-19. TCRdb keeps only in-frame clones here, not all; method: immunoSEQ multiplex PCR. The profile covers hundreds of thousands of clones, with roughly 90% appearing a single time and under 1.1% taken by the ten largest. Sequenced input: peripheral blood. The receptors derive from a woman aged 40 to 49 with COVID-19, enrolled during active disease. The CDR3 runs from the conserved cysteine through the conserved F or W. The D gene is left open where the match is weak. Size is stated for part of the rows, as once, few or many counts, or as a class when the clone is expanded.

TRBV5-6	TRBD1	TRBJ1-6	NA	CASSLMGQGSQLRRF	TGTGCCAGCAGTTTAATGGGACAGGGGTCCCAACTACGACGATTT
TRBV28	TRBD2	TRBJ2-5	NA	CASSSPRKRDETQYF	TGTGCCAGCAGCTCCCCAAGAAAGCGGGATGAGACCCAGTACTTC
TRBV7-9	NA	TRBJ1-3	NA	CASSLAGVGNTIYF	TGTGCCAGCAGCTTAGCAGGGGTCGGTAACACCATATATTTT
TRBV27	TRBD1	TRBJ1-5	few	CASSSRQGWGNQPQHF	TGTGCCAGCAGTTCCCGACAGGGCTGGGGCAATCAGCCCCAGCATTTT
TRBV4-3	TRBD2	TRBJ2-1	once	CASSQDWGGSSYNEQFF	TGCGCCAGCAGCCAAGATTGGGGGGGGTCCTCCTACAATGAGCAGTTCTTC
TRBV29-1	TRBD1	TRBJ1-1	NA	CSVKQGSNTEAFF	TGCAGCGTGAAACAGGGGAGCAACACTGAAGCTTTCTTT
TRBV14	NA	TRBJ1-1	NA	CASSQTVEAFF	TGTGCCAGCAGCCAGACAGTCGAAGCTTTCTTT
TRBV27	NA	TRBJ1-4	NA	CASSPPDRRNEKLFF	TGTGCCAGCAGTCCTCCCGACCGGCGGAATGAAAAACTGTTTTTT
TRBV28	TRBD2	TRBJ2-7	NA	CAGGLAGAFEQYF	TGTGCCGGAGGACTAGCGGGAGCGTTTGAGCAGTACTTC
TRBV28	NA	TRBJ1-1	few	CASSSGTGTYVNTEAFF	TGTGCCAGCAGTTCGGGTACAGGGACCTACGTGAACACTGAAGCTTTCTTT
TRBV6-1	NA	TRBJ2-1	once	CASSERLDEQFF	TGTGCCAGCAGTGAACGGCTAGATGAGCAGTTCTTC
TRBV5-4	TRBD1	TRBJ1-2	NA	CASSSRTGAYGYTF	TGTGCCAGCAGCTCCCGGACAGGGGCCTATGGCTACACCTTC
TRBV5-6	NA	TRBJ2-5	NA	CASSLARLARLQETQYF	TGTGCCAGCAGCTTGGCTAGGCTAGCGAGACTTCAAGAGACCCAGTACTTC
TRBV28	TRBD1	TRBJ1-5	NA	CASSLSNRGPSQPQHF	TGTGCCAGCAGTTTGTCGAACAGGGGGCCAAGTCAGCCCCAGCATTTT
TRBV9	TRBD1	TRBJ1-5	NA	CASSVGTGGNQPQHF	TGTGCCAGCAGCGTCGGGACAGGGGGCAATCAGCCCCAGCATTTT
TRBV4-1	NA	TRBJ1-1	NA	CASSPKGRNTEAFF	TGCGCCAGCAGCCCTAAAGGGAGGAACACTGAAGCTTTCTTT
TRBV6-5	TRBD1	TRBJ1-5	NA	CASMWAGGSQPQHF	TGTGCCAGCATGTGGGCAGGGGGAAGTCAGCCCCAGCATTTT
TRBV7-2	NA	TRBJ2-1	NA	CASSLNNEQFF	TGTGCCAGCAGCCTAAACAATGAGCAGTTCTTC